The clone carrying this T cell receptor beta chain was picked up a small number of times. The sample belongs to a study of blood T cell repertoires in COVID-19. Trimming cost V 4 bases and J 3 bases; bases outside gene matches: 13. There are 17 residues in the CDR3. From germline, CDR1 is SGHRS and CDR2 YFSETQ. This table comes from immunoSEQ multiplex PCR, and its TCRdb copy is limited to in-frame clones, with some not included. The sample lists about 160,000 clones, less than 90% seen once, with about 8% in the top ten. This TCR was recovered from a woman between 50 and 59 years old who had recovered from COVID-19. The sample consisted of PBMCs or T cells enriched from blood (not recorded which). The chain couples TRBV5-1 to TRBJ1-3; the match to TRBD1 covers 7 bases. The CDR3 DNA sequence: TGCGCCAGCAGCCCCATCCCACAGGGGAGTGGTGGAAACACCATATATTTT. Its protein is CASSPIPQGSGGNTIYF. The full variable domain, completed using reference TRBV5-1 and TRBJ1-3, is KAGVTQTPRYLIKTRGQQVTLSCSPISGHRSVSWYQQTPGQGLQFLFEYFSETQRNKGNFPGRFSGRQFSNSRSEMNVSTLELGDSALYLCASSPIPQGSGGNTIYFGEGSWLTVV.